This TCR beta chain was captured in a study of shared clonotypes between healthy human individuals. Overall study context: Every donor yielded three CD4 naive, three CD4 memory, two CD8 naive and one CD8 memory plate.

This CDR3 contains 15 residues. Germline values: CDR1 SGHVS, CDR2 FQNEAQ. V was shortened by 1 base and J by 0 bases, with 9 bases between the two germline ends. The study, taken as a whole, reports: Generally, estimated richness proved larger in naive subsets than it did in memory subsets. Compared with clonotypes that all four donors shared, non-shared clonotypes had lower generation probabilities.

In the case of this clone: Antigen: not known.

In the naive CD8 group, cells lacked CD45RO and were positively selected for CCR7, so terminally differentiated effector memory CD45RA+ cells were left out. Each PCR replicate from the sorted subsets contained around 0.2 ug DNA, which is 25,000 to 30,000 T cell genomes. Assay used: immunoSEQ multiplex PCR; TCRdb lists only in-frame clones, some missing. The sample has approximately 1.9 million clones; over 85% are singletons. The sample was naive CD8+ T cells from PBMCs. The clonotype comes from a man aged 18-30 years in good health. Some clones in this sample may be carry-over from other donors' samples. The V call is TRBV7-8, the J call TRBJ2-5, with D possibly called TRBD1 or TRBD2 (5 bases each). CDR3 nucleotide sequence: TGTGCCAGCAGCTTAGAGTGGGGGAACCAAGAGACCCAGTACTTC. Amino acid sequence: CASSLEWGNQETQYF.